This is a list of T cell receptor beta chains from one sample in a study of blood T cell repertoires in COVID-19. Assay: immunoSEQ multiplex PCR; the TCRdb copy retains only in-frame clones and omits some. The sample consists of 350,000 to 450,000 clones, approximately 90% of them appearing once. What was sequenced was PBMCs or T cells enriched from blood (not recorded which). The origin of the receptors is a man aged 25 to 40 who had recovered from COVID-19. CDR3s include the opening cysteine and the closing phenylalanine or tryptophan.

TRBV2	TRBJ1-4	CASSLDRGGTNEKLFF
TRBV29-1	TRBJ1-1	CSVDGQQNTEAFF
TRBV6-5	TRBJ2-7	CASSPTPRAGNEQYF
TRBV2	TRBJ1-2	CASRGQGDYGYTF
TRBV1	TRBJ2-3	CTSSLATSEGCSRTQYF
TRBV12-5	TRBJ2-1	CASGLGSGASYNEQFF
TRBV28	TRBJ1-2	CASSLVLYGYTF
TRBV5-4	TRBJ1-1	CASSLAPGEEAFF
TRBV18	TRBJ1-1	CASSPPGTGGTEAFF
TRBV7-9	TRBJ2-1	CASSLVPKTLQGNEQFF
TRBV12-3/TRBV12-4	TRBJ2-7	CASTPGTAYEQYF
TRBV18	TRBJ2-6	CASSPRQGSISGANVLTF
TRBV25-1	TRBJ1-4	CASSPISRGPGEKLFF
TRBV3-1/TRBV3-2	TRBJ2-7	CASSHALGHSYEQYF
TRBV9	TRBJ1-5	CASSVDPNSNQPQHF
TRBV4-1	TRBJ2-5	CASSEVQGPARTQYF
TRBV13	TRBJ2-1	CASISPTSGSYNEQFF
TRBV28	TRBJ1-5	CASSPDRANNQPQHF
TRBV11-2	TRBJ1-3	CASTPENSGNTIYF
TRBV29-1	TRBJ2-7	CSVEEWETSGAYEQYF
TRBV19	TRBJ1-4	CASSLSGTGNEKLFF
TRBV28	TRBJ1-1	CASSLGGLNTEAFF
TRBV2	TRBJ2-3	CASREEGEGTDTQYF
TRBV9	TRBJ1-2	CASSTGGSNYGYTF
TRBV7-9	TRBJ1-2	CASSSGTGGYGYTF
TRBV5-1	TRBJ2-2	CASRIGVGELFF
TRBV3-1/TRBV3-2	TRBJ2-5	CASSLTGGDETQYF
TRBV18	TRBJ2-1	CASSPTGASNNEQFF
TRBV18	TRBJ1-2	CASSPSYVEGADGYTF
TRBV18	TRBJ1-5	CASSPQGNQPQHF
TRBV27	TRBJ1-1	CASSFDRGASEAFF
TRBV19	TRBJ1-5	CASRDREKGQPQHF
TRBV27	TRBJ2-3	CASSSTVLAGSTTDTQYF
TRBV14	TRBJ1-1	CASTRTGGWDTEAFF
TRBV5-1	TRBJ2-1	CASSLVQVQKVYEQFF
TRBV2	TRBJ2-5	CASSEVTGGTQETQYF
TRBV28	TRBJ1-1	CASKNRGENTEAFF
TRBV10-3	TRBJ2-1	CAISSSGRGYNEQFF
TRBV7-3	TRBJ2-2	CASSPGQGAGTGELFF
TRBV11-2	TRBJ2-3	CASSRGGDTQYF
TRBV18	TRBJ2-3	CASSPVFRQGSWDTQYF